Presented here are 10 T cell receptor beta chains from one specimen sequenced in a study of blood T cell repertoires in COVID-19. TCRdb's copy holds only in-frame clones and misses some; the assay was immunoSEQ multiplex PCR. Seen here are around 150,000 clones, about four fifths observed once, and the top ten hold over 2%. The sequenced sample was peripheral blood. The receptors derive from a man between 65 and 85 years old with acute or convalescent COVID-19.

The chain is built from TRBV11-2 and TRBJ1-1, with D perhaps matching TRBD1 (5 bases). The germline V gene encodes CDR1 SGHAT and CDR2 FQNNGV. Trimming cost V 4 bases and J 0 bases, with 6 bases left between them. The CDR3 covers 13 residues. The CDR3 bases are TGTGCCAGCAGCTCACAGGTGAACACTGAAGCTTTCTTT. Protein: CASSSQVNTEAFF.

The chain combines TRBV19 with TRBJ2-4; TRBD1 matches at 10 bases. The CDR3 totals 16 residues. The germline V gene encodes CDR1 LNHDA and CDR2 SQIVND (reference sequence). The ends lost 3 bases at V and 8 bases at J; junction bases unmatched: 10. CDR3 sequence: CASSIFGTGAWHIQYF. The DNA for the CDR3 is TGTGCCAGTAGTATTTTCGGGACAGGGGCCTGGCACATTCAGTACTTC.

The V call is TRBV9, the J call TRBJ2-3; 8 nucleotides line up with TRBD2. The CDR3 covers 16 residues. Germline lookup yields CDR1 SGDLS and CDR2 YYNGEE. V shed 3 bases, J shed 1 base, and the junction held 7 bases outside the gene matches. CDR3 bases: TGTGCCAGCAGCGCCGCCGGGCGGGGGGGCACAGATACGCAGTATTTT. As protein: CASSAAGRGGTDTQYF.

V is TRBV25-1 and J is TRBJ2-5, with a possible D match to TRBD2 (6 bases). CDR1 and CDR2 (germline): MGHDK, SYGVNS. Trimming removed 4 bases at V and 4 bases at J, with 19 bases between. The CDR3 spans 16 residues. Written as DNA, the CDR3 is TGTGCCAGCAGTGCATACGGCGGGATGGGTCGAGAGACCCAGTACTTC. Its translation is CASSAYGGMGRETQYF.

V and J are TRBV5-1 and TRBJ1-2, with TRBD1 matching 9 bases. There are 14 residues in the CDR3. The germline V gene encodes CDR1 SGHRS and CDR2 YFSETQ. V was clipped by 4 bases and J by 1 base; unmatched bases: 2. CDR3 sequence: CASSEDRGNYGYTF. For the CDR3, the DNA is TGCGCCAGCAGCGAGGACAGGGGTAACTATGGCTACACCTTC.

V is TRBV28 and J is TRBJ2-1; TRBD2 agrees at 12 bases. CDR3 size: 14 residues. With 7 bases clipped from V and 5 bases from J, the junction kept 3 bases outside the gene matches. Germline V CDR1 and CDR2: MDHEN, SYDVKM. CDR3 protein: CASNPSGGDNEQFF. The CDR3 DNA reads as TGTGCCAGCAACCCTAGCGGGGGGGACAATGAGCAGTTCTTC.

The rearrangement links TRBV7-3 to TRBJ2-3; D is perhaps TRBD2 (6 bases). Germline V gene lookup returns CDR1 SGHTA and CDR2 FQGTGA. CDR3 size: 19 residues. The germline V and J ends were trimmed by 1 base and 4 bases, with 24 bases remaining between them. The CDR3 DNA follows: TGTGCCAGCAGCTTAAAGGGGACCAACAGGCACGGAGGGGCAGATACGCAGTATTTT. Residues: CASSLKGTNRHGGADTQYF.

This CDR3 reads CASSSGLAGGGIKFQETQYF. The CDR3 nucleotides read TGCGCCAGCAGCTCCGGACTAGCGGGAGGCGGAATAAAGTTCCAAGAGACCCAGTACTTC. The chain has TRBV5-1 and TRBJ2-5; 14 nucleotides agree with TRBD2. Trimming cost V 3 bases and J 1 base; bases outside gene matches: 14. The CDR3 extends over 20 amino acids. The germline V gene encodes CDR1 SGHRS and CDR2 YFSETQ.

This chain connects TRBV18 to TRBJ1-5; 8 nucleotides agree with TRBD1. The ends lost 0 bases at V and 6 bases at J; junction bases unmatched: 7. This CDR3 has 16 residues. Germline loops: CDR1 KGHSH, CDR2 LQKENI. The CDR3 DNA reads TGTGCCAGCTCACCACCGCAAGGACAGGGCAGTCAGCCCCAGCATTTT. Its protein product is CASSPPQGQGSQPQHF. Full variable domain (rest looked up from reference TRBV18 and TRBJ1-5): NAGVMQNPRHLVRRRGQEARLRCSPMKGHSHVYWYRQLPEEGLKFMVYLQKENIIDESGMPKERFSAEFPKEGPSILRIQQVVRGDSAAYFCASSPPQGQGSQPQHFGDGTRLSIL.

This chain uses TRBV5-8 with TRBJ2-3, with 15 positions matching TRBD2. V lost 0 bases, J lost 2 bases, and 4 bases stayed unmatched. The CDR3 is made up of 18 amino acids. CDR1 is SGHTS, CDR2 YDEGEE, per germline. The CDR3 protein is CASSLAGTSGGFTDTQYF. In DNA, the CDR3 is TGTGCCAGCAGCTTGGCCGGGACTAGCGGGGGGTTCACAGATACGCAGTATTTT.